This T cell receptor (beta chain) is from a study of cytomegalovirus exposure and HLA in healthy donors. As for the study in general: The roughly 100 million unique TCR beta sequences, from 150 million to 200 million T cells, were found by an earlier analysis.

Comments on this clone: The antigen is not known.

A multiplex PCR was run with 60 Vbeta primers and 13 Jbeta primers. Using immunoSEQ multiplex PCR, the repertoire was profiled, and TCRdb retains in-frame clones only, with some absent. Here the sample spans approximately 150,000 clones, around three quarters being singletons. Each donor's status was that of a healthy bone marrow donor. Study-wide points: Later analysis demonstrated an association between a missense DCLRE1C variant and TCR beta V- and J-gene trimming.

Germline values: CDR1 LNHDA, CDR2 SQIVND (reference sequence). V trimming: 4 bases; J trimming: 4 bases; junction bases outside the gene matches: 10. This CDR3 is built from 15 residues. The sequence came from a woman aged 40-49 years in good health and CMV-seronegative. The sequenced sample was PBMCs. The V and J genes are TRBV19 and TRBJ2-7, with 7 bases identical to TRBD1. The CDR3, as DNA: TGTGCCAGTAGTACCTTCCGACAGGGTGCGTACGAGCAGTACTTC. Its protein is CASSTFRQGAYEQYF.